This T cell receptor (beta chain) derives from a study of neoadjuvant nivolumab and ipilimumab in lung cancer. Study-wide results and caveats: Only a single major-pathologic-response sample was available for clonality analysis. Blood richness before therapy tracked richness in tumors resected after neoadjuvant therapy. Only two of four nivolumab-treated tumors gained richness and clonality by surgery.

The data were produced by immunoSEQ multiplex PCR, yet TCRdb's version contains in-frame clones alone and is incomplete. Of roughly 45,000 clones detected, around 88% appear once; the ten largest clones hold around 3.6%. Notes on this clone: Its specificity is not known.

The CDR3 sequence is 15 residues long. CDR1 SGHRS and CDR2 YFSETQ come from the germline V gene. Trimming pared 4 bases from V and 5 bases from J, leaving 18 bases between. The chain joins TRBV5-1 to TRBJ2-5; unclear D gene. The material sequenced was blood, taken before neoadjuvant nivolumab, alone or with ipilimumab. This TCR came from an adult with non-small cell lung cancer. Some clones in this sample may be carry-over from other donors' samples. CDR3 coding DNA: TGCGCCAGCAGCCCCCGAAGTGAGGTTGGGGAGACCCAGTACTTC. Its protein is CASSPRSEVGETQYF. Drawing the rest from reference TRBV5-1 and TRBJ2-5, the complete variable domain is KAGVTQTPRYLIKTRGQQVTLSCSPISGHRSVSWYQQTPGQGLQFLFEYFSETQRNKGNFPGRFSGRQFSNSRSEMNVSTLELGDSALYLCASSPRSEVGETQYFGPGTRLLVL.